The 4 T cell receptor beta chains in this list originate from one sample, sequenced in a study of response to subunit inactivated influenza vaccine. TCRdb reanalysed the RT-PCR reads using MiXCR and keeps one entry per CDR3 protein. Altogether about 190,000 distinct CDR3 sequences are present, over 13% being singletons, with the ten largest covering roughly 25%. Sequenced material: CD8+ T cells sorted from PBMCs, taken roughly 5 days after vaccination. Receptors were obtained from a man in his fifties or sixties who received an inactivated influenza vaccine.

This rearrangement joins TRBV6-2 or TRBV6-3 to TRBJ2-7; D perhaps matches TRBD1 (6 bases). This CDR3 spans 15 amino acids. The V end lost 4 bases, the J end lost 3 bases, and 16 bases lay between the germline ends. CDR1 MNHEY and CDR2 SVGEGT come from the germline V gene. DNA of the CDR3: TGTGCCAGCAGTTCCACCACAGGGCTGAACTACGAGCAGTACTTC. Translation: CASSSTTGLNYEQYF.

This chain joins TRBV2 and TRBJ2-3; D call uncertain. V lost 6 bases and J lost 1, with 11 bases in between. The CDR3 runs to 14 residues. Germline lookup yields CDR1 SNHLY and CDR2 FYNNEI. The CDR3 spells CASSDLDGTDTQYF. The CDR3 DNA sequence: TGTGCCAGCAGCGACCTGGACGGCACAGATACGCAGTATTTT.

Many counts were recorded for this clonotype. The CDR3 sequence: CASSQGARETQYF. The DNA of the CDR3 is TGTGCCAGCAGCCAAGGGGCACGAGAGACCCAGTACTTC. The chain uses TRBV11-2 and TRBJ2-5, with D possibly being TRBD1 (5 bases). The CDR3 covers 13 residues. Per germline, CDR1 SGHAT and CDR2 FQNNGV. Deletions cut 5 bases from V and 4 bases from J, with 11 bases between.

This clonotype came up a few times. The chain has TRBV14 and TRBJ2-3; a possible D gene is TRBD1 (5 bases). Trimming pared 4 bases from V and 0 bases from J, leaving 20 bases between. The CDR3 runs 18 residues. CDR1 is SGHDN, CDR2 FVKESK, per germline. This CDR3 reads CASSPPFVTETSTDTQYF. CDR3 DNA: TGTGCCAGCAGCCCCCCTTTTGTGACAGAAACTAGCACAGATACGCAGTATTTT.